This T cell receptor beta chain was obtained from a study of a mutant IDH1 vaccine in newly diagnosed glioma. Turning to the study itself: Sex among treated patients split 62.5% male, around 40% female; mean age was roughly 40 years. Receipt of radiotherapy, temozolomide, or both preceded the study, and most received both.

Time point given: week 23, last vaccination. Topical imiquimod was applied with each vaccine dose, which held 300 ug of mutant IDH1 20-mer peptide. Sequencing was performed with immunoSEQ multiplex PCR; in TCRdb, only in-frame clones are kept and a portion is missing. The data contain some 38,000 clones, about four fifths of them seen just once; the ten biggest clones take up 5.1%. On this clone itself: The antigen remains undetermined.

Per germline, CDR1 SEHNR and CDR2 FQNEAQ (reference sequence). This CDR3 has 17 residues. Between the trimmed V and J ends, which lost 0 bases and 4 bases, there was a span of 15 bases. The rearrangement links TRBV7-9 to TRBJ1-4; D is uncertain. The source of this sequence is a middle-aged man with glioma. The starting material was PBMCs, obtained from a glioma patient whose treatment included an IDH1 peptide vaccine. The CDR3 sequence: CASSLAGRPSVNEKLFF. CDR3 nucleotide sequence: TGTGCCAGCAGCTTAGCGGGCCGCCCGAGTGTTAATGAAAAACTGTTTTTT. Complete variable domain (other parts from reference TRBV7-9 and TRBJ1-4): DTGVSQNPRHKITKRGQNVTFRCDPISEHNRLYWYRQTLGQGPEFLTYFQNEAQLEKSRLLSDRFSAERPKGSFSTLEIQRTEQGDSAMYLCASSLAGRPSVNEKLFFGSGTQLSVL.